The 17 T cell receptor beta chains below come from one sample, sequenced in a study of blood T cells in healthy people across ages. The use of a sample-barcoded 5' primer and a J-beta primer mix characterized a second PCR of roughly 6 to 11 cycles. TCRdb re-called the 5' RACE reads through MiXCR, storing one row per CDR3 protein. Among about 1.4 million distinct CDR3 sequences, 55% to 75% were seen once, and the ten largest hold 6.5% to 8.5%. The material sequenced was blood. Source of these receptors: a man aged 18 to 30 in good health.

This clonotype showed up just once. The chain has TRBV29-1 and TRBJ2-7; no clear D gene. Trimming removed 5 bases at V and 0 bases at J, with 14 bases between. Looked up from germline, CDR1 is SQVTM and CDR2 is ANQGSEA. This CDR3 is 14 amino acids long. The CDR3 bases are TGCAGCGTTTCGGGTCCTTCAAACTCCTACGAGCAGTACTTC. Amino acid sequence: CSVSGPSNSYEQYF.

For the CDR3, the DNA is TGTGCCACCAGCAGAGATGAAAGGGGGATATTCGGAGCTAACTATGGCTACACCTTC. Encoded protein: CATSRDERGIFGANYGYTF. This chain connects TRBV15 to TRBJ1-2; D possibly corresponds to TRBD1 (6 bases). This CDR3 has 19 amino acids. Per the germline V gene, CDR1 is LNHNV and CDR2 is YYDKDF (reference sequence). V was cut by 0 bases and J by 0 bases, with 20 bases left in between. Combining the CDR3 with reference TRBV15 and TRBJ1-2 gives the whole variable domain DAMVIQNPRYQVTQFGKPVTLSCSQTLNHNVMYWYQQKSSQAPKLLFHYYDKDFNNEADTPDNFQSRRPNTSFCFLDIRSPGLGDTAMYLCATSRDERGIFGANYGYTFGSGTRLTVV.

This chain uses TRBV20-1 with TRBJ2-7; possibly TRBD1 for D (6 bases). In germline, CDR1 is DFQATT, CDR2 SNEGSKA (reference sequence). CDR3 length: 14 residues. Trimming removed 6 bases at V and 6 bases at J, with 21 bases between. The CDR3 loop reads CSATHRVSLGEQYF. The CDR3 region has the DNA TGCAGTGCCACCCACAGGGTATCCTTGGGCGAGCAGTACTTC.

This clonotype has a handful of counts. The chain uses TRBV7-9 and TRBJ1-2, with D possibly being TRBD1 (6 bases). Germline-derived CDR1 and CDR2 are SEHNR and FQNEAQ (reference sequence). CDR3 length: 15 amino acids. The ends were cut back, 6 bases at V and 6 bases at J, with 20 bases in the middle. The CDR3 here is CASSLLASGVNGYTF. DNA for the CDR3: TGTGCCAGCAGTTTACTCGCATCAGGGGTGAATGGCTACACCTTC.

This chain joins TRBV7-9 and TRBJ1-1, with a tentative D call TRBD1 (5 bases). In germline, CDR1 is SEHNR, CDR2 FQNEAQ (reference sequence). V lost 1 base, J lost 7 bases, and 10 bases lay in between. This CDR3 is built from 13 residues. The CDR3, as DNA: TGTGCCAGCAGCTTAGTCGACAGCTATGAAGCTTTCTTT. Protein: CASSLVDSYEAFF.

The V call is TRBV12-3 or TRBV12-4, the J call TRBJ2-3; 11 bases map to TRBD2. Trimming took 3 bases from V and 0 from J; bases not matched to a gene: 8. The CDR3 is 18 amino acids. The CDR3 loop is CASSLSLAGGGSTDTQYF. The CDR3 region has the DNA TGTGCCAGCAGTTTGAGCCTAGCGGGGGGCGGGAGCACAGATACGCAGTATTTT.

The chain links TRBV2 to TRBJ2-1, with TRBD2 as a possible D gene (6 bases). Trimming left V 0 bases short and J 9 bases short, with 15 bases between. The germline V gene has CDR1 SNHLY and CDR2 FYNNEI. The CDR3 consists of 15 residues. The CDR3 sequence: CASSEALEGVSEQFF. For the CDR3, the DNA is TGTGCCAGCAGTGAAGCGCTGGAGGGTGTGAGTGAGCAGTTCTTC.

The J gene is TRBJ2-1, the V gene TRBV24-1; weak D call: TRBD2 (5 bases). Germline CDR1 reads KGHDR; CDR2 reads SFDVKD. This CDR3 contains 19 residues. V shed 2 bases and J shed 7 bases, with 26 bases lying between them. The CDR3 DNA is TGTGCCACCAGTGATTCCAGAGAACCCGGGAAGCAAAGGCTTAATGAGCAGTTCTTC. It encodes CATSDSREPGKQRLNEQFF.

This rearrangement joins TRBV12-3 or TRBV12-4 to TRBJ2-3, with no clear D. Trimming took 4 bases from V and 9 from J, leaving 11 bases between them. CDR3 length: 12 residues. For the CDR3, the DNA is TGTGCCAGCAGTTCTGGATATGACACGCAGTATTTT. It translates to CASSSGYDTQYF.

The rearrangement uses TRBV7-2 and TRBJ1-1; D is uncertain. Germline CDR1 reads SGHTA; CDR2 reads FQGNSA. This CDR3 is 15 amino acids long. The ends were cut back, 1 base at V and 1 base at J, with 10 bases in the middle. CDR3 sequence (DNA): TGTGCCAGCAGCTTAGAGGGTCAGACGAACACTGAAGCTTTCTTT. As protein: CASSLEGQTNTEAFF. Full variable domain (outside the CDR3, taken from reference TRBV7-2 and TRBJ1-1): GAGVSQSPSNKVTEKGKDVELRCDPISGHTALYWYRQSLGQGLEFLIYFQGNSAPDKSGLPSDRFSAERTGGSVSTLTIQRTQQEDSAVYLCASSLEGQTNTEAFFGQGTRLTVV.

The chain links TRBV7-9 to TRBJ2-7, with 9 bases fitting TRBD2. This CDR3 has 16 amino acids. V was pared by 5 bases and J by 4 bases, with 12 bases of the junction left unmatched. Germline CDR1 reads SEHNR; CDR2 reads FQNEAQ (reference sequence). The CDR3, as DNA: TGTGCCAGCAGCATGCCTAGTGCGGGAGGGCGATACGAGCAGTACTTC. This gives the protein CASSMPSAGGRYEQYF.

The genes are TRBV15 and TRBJ1-4; unclear D gene. The CDR3 loop spans 13 amino acids. V lost 5 bases and J 2 bases, leaving 6 bases between the germline ends. Germline loops: CDR1 LNHNV, CDR2 YYDKDF (reference sequence). This CDR3 is CATSGDTNEKLFF. DNA of the CDR3: TGTGCCACCAGCGGGGATACTAATGAAAAACTGTTTTTT.

This clonotype was observed a few times. The chain couples TRBV15 to TRBJ2-3; D is unresolved. The CDR3 is made up of 12 amino acids. Trimming pared 5 bases from V and 5 bases from J, leaving 8 bases between. In germline, CDR1 is LNHNV, CDR2 YYDKDF (reference sequence). CDR3 sequence: CATSPTLDTQYF. The CDR3 nucleotides are TGTGCCACCAGCCCAACTTTAGATACGCAGTATTTT.

This clonotype was seen a few times. The rearrangement joins TRBV9 to TRBJ2-7; 8 nucleotides line up with TRBD1. Germline CDR1 is SGDLS and CDR2 is YYNGEE. CDR3 length: 13 residues. V lost 3 bases and J lost 5; bases outside the gene matches: 4. In nucleotides, the CDR3 is TGTGCCAGCAGCGCCGGACAGGGAAACGAGCAGTACTTC. As protein: CASSAGQGNEQYF.

The V and J genes are TRBV11-2 and TRBJ2-3; no clear D gene. CDR3 length equals 13 residues. V was shortened by 2 bases and J by 4 bases, with 7 bases between the two germline ends. Germline V gene data show CDR1 as SGHAT and CDR2 as FQNNGV. The CDR3 sequence: CASSLIQADTQYF. The DNA of the CDR3 is TGTGCCAGCAGCTTAATTCAGGCAGATACGCAGTATTTT.

This chain connects TRBV20-1 to TRBJ2-3; tentatively, D is TRBD2 (5 bases). Germline CDR1 reads DFQATT; CDR2 reads SNEGSKA (reference sequence). The length of the CDR3 is 13 residues. With 1 base removed from V and 2 bases from J, the gap between germline ends came to 7 bases. CDR3 amino acids: CSARGLNTDTQYF. The CDR3 region has the DNA TGCAGTGCTAGAGGACTAAACACAGATACGCAGTATTTT.

The chain links TRBV7-2 to TRBJ2-7; no clear D. The CDR3 is 12 amino acids. Germline V CDR1 and CDR2: SGHTA, FQGNSA. The V and J ends lost 5 bases and 6 bases respectively, with 11 bases between them. The CDR3 DNA reads as TGTGCCAGCAGCCCGCTAAGTGTCGAGCAGTACTTC. This encodes CASSPLSVEQYF.